The present T cell receptor beta chain was sequenced within a study of technical replicates of blood from a few donors. Profiling relied on immunoSEQ multiplex PCR, and the TCRdb table lists in-frame clones only, not all of them. This table holds about 68,000 clones, approximately 97% found once. CDR1 is SEHNR, CDR2 FQNEAQ, per germline (reference sequence). The germline V and J ends were trimmed by 4 bases and 7 bases, with 19 bases remaining between them. The CDR3 has 15 amino acids. The rearrangement joins TRBV7-9 to TRBJ2-5; maybe TRBD2 (5 bases). The sequence was collected from a human donor in good health. Sequences were obtained from T cells isolated from PBMCs. The CDR3 protein is CASSSDNIALVTQYF. The CDR3 nucleotides read TGTGCCAGCAGCTCCGACAATATAGCGTTAGTGACCCAGTACTTC.